The clone carrying this T cell receptor (beta chain) was counted once. The method was immunoSEQ multiplex PCR; TCRdb's version includes in-frame clones alone and lacks a portion of them. The repertoire holds 150,000 to 200,000 clones, with roughly four fifths as singletons. CDR1 is SGHTS and CDR2 is YDEGEE in the germline V gene. The CDR3 sequence is 15 residues long. V lost 3 bases to trimming and J lost 0 bases, with 13 bases between them. The source of the sample is a study of blood T cell repertoires in COVID-19. The origin of this receptor is a human donor in a cohort sampled during active COVID-19. This sequence joins TRBV5-8 and TRBJ2-7; tentative D call: TRBD2 (6 bases). The sample consisted of peripheral blood. The CDR3 sequence is CASSWLEGYSYEQYF. For the CDR3, the DNA is TGTGCCAGCAGCTGGTTGGAGGGTTACTCCTACGAGCAGTACTTC.